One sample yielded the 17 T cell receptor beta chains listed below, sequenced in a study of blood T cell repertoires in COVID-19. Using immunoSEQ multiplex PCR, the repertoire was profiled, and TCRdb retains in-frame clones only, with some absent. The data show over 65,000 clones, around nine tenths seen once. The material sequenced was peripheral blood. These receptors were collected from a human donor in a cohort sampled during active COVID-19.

The CDR3 reads CASSSPQGNTGELFF. The CDR3 DNA reads TGTGCCAGCAGCTCCCCCCAGGGGAACACCGGGGAGCTGTTTTTT. The chain uses TRBV7-9 and TRBJ2-2; possibly TRBD1 for D (5 bases). Germline V lookup: CDR1 SEHNR, CDR2 FQNEAQ (reference sequence). This CDR3 contains 15 residues. Trimming stripped 4 bases from V and 1 base from J, with 10 bases between.

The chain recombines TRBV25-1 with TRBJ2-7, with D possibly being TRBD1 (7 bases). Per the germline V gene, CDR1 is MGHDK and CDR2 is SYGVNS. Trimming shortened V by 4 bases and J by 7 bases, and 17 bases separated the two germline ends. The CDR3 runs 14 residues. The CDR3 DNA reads TGTGCCAGCAGTGCGCTCGACAGGGACTGGGAGCAGTACTTC. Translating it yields CASSALDRDWEQYF.

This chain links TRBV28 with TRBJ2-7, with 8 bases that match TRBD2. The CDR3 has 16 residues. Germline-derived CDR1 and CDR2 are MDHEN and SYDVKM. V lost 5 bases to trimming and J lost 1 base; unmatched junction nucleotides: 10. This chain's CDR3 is CASSPLGGGRSYEQYF. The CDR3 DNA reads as TGTGCCAGCAGTCCCCTAGGTGGCGGGAGGTCCTACGAGCAGTACTTC.

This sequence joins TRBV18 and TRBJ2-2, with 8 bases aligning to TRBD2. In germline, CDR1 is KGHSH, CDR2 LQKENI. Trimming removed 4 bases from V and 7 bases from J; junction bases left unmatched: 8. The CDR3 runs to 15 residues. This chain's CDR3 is CASSQPGLGGGELFF. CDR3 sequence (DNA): TGTGCCAGCTCACAGCCGGGACTAGGCGGCGGGGAGCTGTTTTTT.

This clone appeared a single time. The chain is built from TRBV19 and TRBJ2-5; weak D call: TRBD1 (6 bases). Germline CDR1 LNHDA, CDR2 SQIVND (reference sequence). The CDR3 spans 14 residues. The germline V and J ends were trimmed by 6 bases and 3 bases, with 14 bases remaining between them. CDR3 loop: CASRKLTGEETQYF. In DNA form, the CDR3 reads TGTGCCAGTAGAAAATTGACAGGTGAAGAGACCCAGTACTTC. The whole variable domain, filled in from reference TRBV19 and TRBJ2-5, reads DGGITQSPKYLFRKEGQNVTLSCEQNLNHDAMYWYRQDPGQGLRLIYYSQIVNDFQKGDIAEGYSVSREKKESFPLTVTSAQKNPTAFYLCASRKLTGEETQYFGPGTRLLVL.

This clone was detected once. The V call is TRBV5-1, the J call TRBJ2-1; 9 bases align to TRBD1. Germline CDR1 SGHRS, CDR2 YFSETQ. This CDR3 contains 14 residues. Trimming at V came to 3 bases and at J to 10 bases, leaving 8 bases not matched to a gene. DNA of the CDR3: TGCGCCAGCAGCTCGGGACAGGGAGATCCCGAGCAGTTCTTC. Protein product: CASSSGQGDPEQFF.

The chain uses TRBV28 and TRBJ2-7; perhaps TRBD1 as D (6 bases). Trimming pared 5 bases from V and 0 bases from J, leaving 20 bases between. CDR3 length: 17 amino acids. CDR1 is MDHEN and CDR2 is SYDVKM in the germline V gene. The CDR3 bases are TGTGCCAGCAGTACCCGGACAGAACATTCGAACTCCTACGAGCAGTACTTC. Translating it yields CASSTRTEHSNSYEQYF.

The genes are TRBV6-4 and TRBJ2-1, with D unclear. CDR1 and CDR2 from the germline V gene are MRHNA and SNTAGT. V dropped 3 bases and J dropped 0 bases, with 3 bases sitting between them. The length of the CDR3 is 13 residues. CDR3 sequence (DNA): TGTGCCAGCAGTGAGAGCTCCTACAATGAGCAGTTCTTC. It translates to CASSESSYNEQFF.

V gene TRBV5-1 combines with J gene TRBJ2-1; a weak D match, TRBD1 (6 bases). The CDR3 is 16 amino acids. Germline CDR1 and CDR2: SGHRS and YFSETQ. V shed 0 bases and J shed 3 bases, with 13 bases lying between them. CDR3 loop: CASSLGPAGDYNEQFF. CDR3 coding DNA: TGCGCCAGCAGCTTGGGCCCCGCAGGGGACTACAATGAGCAGTTCTTC.

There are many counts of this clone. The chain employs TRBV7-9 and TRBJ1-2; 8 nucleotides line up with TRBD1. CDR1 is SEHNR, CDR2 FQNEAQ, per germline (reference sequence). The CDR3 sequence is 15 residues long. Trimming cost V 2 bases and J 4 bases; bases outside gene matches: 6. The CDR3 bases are TGTGCCAGCAGCTTAAATTCCGGGACAGGCTATGGCTACACCTTC. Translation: CASSLNSGTGYGYTF.

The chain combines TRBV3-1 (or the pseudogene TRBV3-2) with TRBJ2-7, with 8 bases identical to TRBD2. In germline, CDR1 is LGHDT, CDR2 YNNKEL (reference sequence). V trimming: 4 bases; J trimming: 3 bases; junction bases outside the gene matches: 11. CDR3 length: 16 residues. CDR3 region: CASSPGGGFESYEQYF. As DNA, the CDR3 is TGTGCCAGCAGCCCCGGGGGGGGGTTTGAAAGCTACGAGCAGTACTTC.

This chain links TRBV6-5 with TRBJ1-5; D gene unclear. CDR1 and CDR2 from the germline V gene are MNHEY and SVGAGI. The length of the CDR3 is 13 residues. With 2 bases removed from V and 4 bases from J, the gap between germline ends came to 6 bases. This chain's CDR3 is CASSYGVNQPQHF. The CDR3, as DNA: TGTGCCAGCAGTTACGGAGTAAATCAGCCCCAGCATTTT.

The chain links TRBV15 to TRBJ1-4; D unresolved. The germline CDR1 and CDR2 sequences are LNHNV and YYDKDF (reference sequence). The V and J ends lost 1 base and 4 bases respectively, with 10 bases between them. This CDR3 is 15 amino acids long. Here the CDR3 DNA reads TGTGCCACCAGCAGAGTAACCCGGAGTAATGAAAAACTGTTTTTT. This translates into CATSRVTRSNEKLFF.

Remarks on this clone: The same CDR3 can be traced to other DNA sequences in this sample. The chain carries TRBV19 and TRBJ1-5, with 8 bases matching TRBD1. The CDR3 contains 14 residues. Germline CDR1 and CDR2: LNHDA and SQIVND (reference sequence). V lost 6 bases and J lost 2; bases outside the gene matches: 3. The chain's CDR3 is CASSSGQGNQPQHF. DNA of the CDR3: TGTGCCAGTAGCTCGGGACAGGGCAATCAGCCCCAGCATTTT.

CDR3 in amino acids: CASTSGLAGAFGSSYNEQFF. In nucleotides, the CDR3 is TGTGCCAGTACCTCGGGACTAGCGGGAGCCTTTGGGAGCTCCTACAATGAGCAGTTCTTC. V and J are TRBV19 and TRBJ2-1; 14 nucleotides match TRBD2. J gave up 0 bases and V 7 bases, and 14 bases lay outside the gene matches. Germline loops: CDR1 LNHDA, CDR2 SQIVND (reference sequence). This CDR3 is 20 amino acids long.

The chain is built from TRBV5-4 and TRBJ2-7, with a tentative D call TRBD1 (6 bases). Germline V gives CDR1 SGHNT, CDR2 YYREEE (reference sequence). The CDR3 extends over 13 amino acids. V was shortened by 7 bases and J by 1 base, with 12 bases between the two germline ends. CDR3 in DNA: TGTGCCAGCTTAATTCAGGGGTCCTACGAGCAGTACTTC. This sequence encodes CASLIQGSYEQYF.

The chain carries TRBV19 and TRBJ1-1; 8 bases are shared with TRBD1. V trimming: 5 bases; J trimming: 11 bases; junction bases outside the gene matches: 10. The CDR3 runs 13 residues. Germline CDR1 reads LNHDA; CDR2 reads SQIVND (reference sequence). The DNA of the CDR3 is TGTGCCAGTAGTTCCCGGGACAGGTCGAGTGCTTTCTTT. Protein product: CASSSRDRSSAFF.